One T cell receptor (beta chain) is described in this entry. The CDR3 sequence is 15 residues long. Unmatched junction bases numbered 0, after V lost 4 bases and J lost 0 bases. In germline, CDR1 is LGHNA, CDR2 YSLEER. This entry comes from a study of OX40 agonist ivuxolimab in advanced cancers. Clones were read by immunoSEQ multiplex PCR, and TCRdb kept only the in-frame ones, dropping some. The profile shows some 120,000 clones, around 90% of them singletons. Sequencing used CD4+ or CD8+ T cells sorted from blood, obtained in a trial of the OX40 agonist ivuxolimab. This TCR was recovered from an adult with an advanced solid tumor such as melanoma, head and neck, liver or kidney cancer. J is TRBJ1-6 and V is TRBV4-3, with TRBD1 matching 7 bases. The CDR3: CASSRDSSYNSPLHF. For the CDR3, the DNA is TGCGCCAGCAGCCGGGACAGCTCCTATAATTCACCCCTCCACTTT.